These T cell receptor beta chains were read from a single sample in a study of blood T cell repertoires in COVID-19. Measured with immunoSEQ multiplex PCR; TCRdb has only the in-frame clones, and not every one. Among about 500,000 clones listed, about 88% were seen once. Sequencing was carried out using peripheral blood. These receptors were taken from a woman aged 45-59 years with COVID-19, enrolled during active disease. The CDR3 runs from the conserved cysteine through the conserved F or W. A D gene is named only where the DNA matches it firmly. Clone size is given for some rows only: seen once, a few or many times, or a class if the clone is expanded.

J gene	V gene	clone size	D gene	CDR3 DNA	CDR3 protein
TRBJ1-2	TRBV5-1	once	TRBD1	TGCGCCAGCAGCTCGGGACAGGGTGACTATGGCTACACCTTC	CASSSGQGDYGYTF
TRBJ1-1	TRBV6-5	-	TRBD1	TGTGCCAGCAGGGGACAGGGGTGGCCGAACACTGAAGCTTTCTTT	CASRGQGWPNTEAFF
TRBJ1-1	TRBV3-1/TRBV3-2	few	-	TGTGCCAGCAGCGTGACAGTGAACACTGAAGCTTTCTTT	CASSVTVNTEAFF
TRBJ2-7	TRBV19	once	TRBD2	TGTGCCAGTAGTTTTGGACTAGCGGGGGGGCCAGGGGAGCAGTACTTC	CASSFGLAGGPGEQYF
TRBJ2-1	TRBV6-5	-	-	TGTGCCAGCAGTTACTCGCCAACAGTGAACTACAATGAGCAGTTCTTC	CASSYSPTVNYNEQFF
TRBJ1-2	TRBV11-2	-	-	TGTGCCAGCAGCTTAGGGCCGCCTTCCCCTAACTATGGCTACACCTTC	CASSLGPPSPNYGYTF
TRBJ1-2	TRBV6-6	once	-	TGTGCCAGCAGTTACGGCGGGGGCGACTATGGCTACACCTTC	CASSYGGGDYGYTF
TRBJ2-3	TRBV5-1	-	TRBD2	TGCGCCAGCAGCTTGGGTGGCGGGGACTACACAGATACGCAGTATTTT	CASSLGGGDYTDTQYF
TRBJ2-7	TRBV30	-	TRBD1	TGTGCCTGGAGTCCTACGGACAGGCGTGAGCAGTACTTC	CAWSPTDRREQYF
TRBJ2-7	TRBV18	-	TRBD1	TGTGCCAGCTCCCCCGGGACAGGCTCCTACGAGCAGTACTTC	CASSPGTGSYEQYF
TRBJ1-5	TRBV19	once	-	TGTGCCAGTGCCATACAGCGCAATCAGCCCCAGCATTTT	CASAIQRNQPQHF
TRBJ2-7	TRBV28	-	-	TGTGCCAGCAGCCTCAGGCTTGGCGAGCAGTACTTC	CASSLRLGEQYF
TRBJ1-6	TRBV3-1/TRBV3-2	-	-	TGTGCCGCCAGCGGGACAAATTATAATTCACCCCTCCACTTT	CAASGTNYNSPLHF
TRBJ1-1	TRBV10-3	-	TRBD1	TGTGCCATCAGCTCGGGACAGGAGCAAGGGGCTTTCTTT	CAISSGQEQGAFF
TRBJ2-3	TRBV15	-	TRBD1	TGTGCCACCAAGCCCGGCCGGGACAGGGGGACAGATACGCAGTATTTT	CATKPGRDRGTDTQYF
TRBJ1-2	TRBV5-4	-	-	TGTGCCAGCAGCCAGGGCCCTACCCGGACGAGGGGAGGAGGCTACACCTTC	CASSQGPTRTRGGGYTF
TRBJ2-5	TRBV9	few	-	TGTGCCAGCAGCGTCCGGGACTTCTCAGAGACCCAGTACTTC	CASSVRDFSETQYF
TRBJ1-1	TRBV5-1	-	TRBD1	TGCGCCAGCAGCGTGACAGGGGGCCCGGGCACTGAAGCTTTCTTT	CASSVTGGPGTEAFF
TRBJ2-3	TRBV6-5	-	-	TGTGCCAGCAGTTACTCGAGGGCAGATACGCAGTATTTT	CASSYSRADTQYF
TRBJ1-4	TRBV24-1	-	-	TGTGCCACCAGTGATTTGCTAGGGGAGGGAGGTGAAAAACTGTTTTTT	CATSDLLGEGGEKLFF
TRBJ2-3	TRBV4-1	-	-	TGCGCCAGCAGCCAAGGACGCGGCGGAAGGTCCACAGATACGCAGTATTTT	CASSQGRGGRSTDTQYF
TRBJ2-1	TRBV5-8	-	TRBD2	TGTGCCAGCAGCTTAGGTGTGGGGGGGGACAATGAGCAGTTCTTC	CASSLGVGGDNEQFF
TRBJ2-4	TRBV5-4	few	-	TGTGCCAGCAGCTTAAGGTCGGGTAACATTCAGTACTTC	CASSLRSGNIQYF
TRBJ1-1	TRBV27	-	TRBD1	TGTGCCAGCAGGCCCTCGAGGGGGCCGGGCACTGAAGCTTTCTTT	CASRPSRGPGTEAFF
TRBJ1-1	TRBV7-9	-	TRBD1	TGTGCCAGCAGCTTAAGGAAGGGGACAGGGGGGGACACTGAAGCTTTCTTT	CASSLRKGTGGDTEAFF
TRBJ2-7	TRBV7-9	-	TRBD2	TGTGCCAGCAGCAGACTAGCGGGACAAATGGAGCAGTACTTC	CASSRLAGQMEQYF
TRBJ2-2	TRBV4-1	-	-	TGCGCCAGCAGCCATGGCCGATTCACCGGGGAGCTGTTTTTT	CASSHGRFTGELFF
TRBJ1-1	TRBV28	-	-	TGTGCCGTACTAGGAGGAACTGAAGCTTTCTTT	CAVLGGTEAFF
TRBJ1-2	TRBV7-9	-	TRBD1	TGTGCCAGCAGCGAGGGACAGCTCTATGGCTACACCTTC	CASSEGQLYGYTF
TRBJ1-1	TRBV7-8	-	TRBD1	TGTGCCAGCACCCTTAACATTTGGCAGGGGGACACTGAAGCTTTCTTT	CASTLNIWQGDTEAFF
TRBJ1-5	TRBV30	-	-	TGTGCCTGGAGTGCTCGGGCTTTTGGGGGGTTTTATAGCAATCAGCCCCAGCATTTT	CAWSARAFGGFYSNQPQHF
TRBJ2-1	TRBV4-2	-	TRBD2	TGTGCCAGCAGCCAAGACCTCCGCGGGGGGGCCTGGGGTGAGCAGTTCTTC	CASSQDLRGGAWGEQFF